Listed below are T cell receptor beta chains from one sample, sequenced in a study of long-term antiretroviral therapy in people with HIV. The method was immunoSEQ multiplex PCR; TCRdb's version includes in-frame clones alone and lacks a portion of them. This sample has 32,000 or so clones; 90% occur once, and the top ten carry approximately 8.3%. Sequenced material: unsorted PBMCs, taken 3.2 years before starting antiretroviral therapy. The receptors derive from a man in his fifties with HIV. The CDR3 runs from the conserved cysteine through the conserved F or W. D genes are given only for firm matches. Clone size, where shown, is once, few, many, or a class for clones that have expanded.

D gene	clone size	J gene	V gene	CDR3 protein	CDR3 DNA
TRBD1	.	TRBJ1-2	TRBV4-1	CASRAPGQHYGYTF	TGCGCCAGCAGGGCGCCGGGACAGCACTATGGCTACACCTTC
TRBD2	.	TRBJ2-7	TRBV5-1	CASREPTSGSYEQYF	TGCGCCAGCAGAGAGCCGACTAGCGGCTCCTACGAGCAGTACTTC
TRBD2	.	TRBJ2-3	TRBV2	CASSGLAADTQYF	TGTGCCAGCAGCGGACTAGCGGCAGATACGCAGTATTTT
TRBD1	.	TRBJ2-5	TRBV6-1	CASSGLGFRGETQYF	TGTGCCAGCAGTGGTCTAGGGTTCAGGGGGGAGACCCAGTACTTC
TRBD1	.	TRBJ2-2	TRBV5-1	CASSLDTGVGELFF	TGCGCCAGCAGCTTGGATACAGGGGTCGGGGAGCTGTTTTTT
.	.	TRBJ2-3	TRBV13	CASSPAVTGSDTQYF	TGTGCCAGCAGCCCAGCAGTCACCGGCTCAGATACGCAGTATTTT
TRBD1	once	TRBJ2-5	TRBV4-3	CASSQAGQGAFGGETQYF	TGCGCCAGCAGCCAAGCTGGACAGGGGGCGTTCGGAGGAGAGACCCAGTACTTC
TRBD2	.	TRBJ2-7	TRBV10-1	CASSESVAGAYEQYF	TGCGCCAGCAGTGAGTCTGTAGCGGGAGCCTACGAGCAGTACTTC
TRBD1	.	TRBJ1-1	TRBV6-5	CASSYAGQGTPEAFF	TGTGCCAGCAGTTACGCAGGACAGGGTACTCCTGAAGCTTTCTTT
.	.	TRBJ2-3	TRBV5-4	CASSSETGSTDTQYF	TGTGCCAGCAGCTCCGAGACCGGTAGCACAGATACGCAGTATTTT
.	.	TRBJ2-1	TRBV4-1	CASSQEAGTPQFF	TGCGCCAGCAGCCAAGAGGCCGGGACTCCTCAGTTCTTC
.	.	TRBJ2-3	TRBV6-6	CASSYSGTDTQYF	TGTGCCAGCAGTTATTCAGGGACAGATACGCAGTATTTT
TRBD2	once	TRBJ2-1	TRBV18	CASSPGLAGNNEQFF	TGTGCCAGCTCACCGGGACTAGCGGGCAACAATGAGCAGTTCTTC
.	.	TRBJ1-1	TRBV9	CASSVDSYGDTEAFF	TGTGCCAGCAGCGTAGACTCGTATGGGGACACTGAAGCTTTCTTT
.	few	TRBJ1-5	TRBV6-1	CASTVEGYQPQHF	TGTGCCAGCACAGTTGAGGGGTATCAGCCCCAGCATTTT
.	.	TRBJ1-2	TRBV18	CASSPLPGGNYGYTF	TGTGCCAGCTCACCACTTCCCGGGGGCAACTATGGCTACACCTTC
.	.	TRBJ1-2	TRBV28	CASSAHYGYTF	TGTGCCAGCAGTGCCCACTATGGCTACACCTTC
TRBD1	.	TRBJ2-7	TRBV9	CASSVAPTGFYEQYF	TGTGCCAGCAGCGTAGCCCCGACAGGGTTCTACGAGCAGTACTTC
.	.	TRBJ1-1	TRBV28	CASSLSAGITEAFF	TGTGCCAGCAGTTTATCGGCAGGAATCACTGAAGCTTTCTTT
TRBD2	.	TRBJ2-7	TRBV5-1	CASSRTSGSYEQYF	TGCGCCAGCAGCCGCACTAGCGGGAGTTACGAGCAGTACTTC
TRBD1	.	TRBJ2-5	TRBV6-5	CASSATGGWETQYF	TGTGCCAGCAGCGCCACAGGGGGCTGGGAGACCCAGTACTTC
.	.	TRBJ1-5	TRBV7-2	CASSLRGGKGQPQHF	TGTGCCAGCAGCTTAAGGGGGGGAAAGGGTCAGCCCCAGCATTTT
.	.	TRBJ2-1	TRBV23-1	CATELRGRGDNEQFF	TGCGCCACCGAACTTAGGGGCAGGGGAGACAATGAGCAGTTCTTC
TRBD1	.	TRBJ2-7	TRBV7-9	CASSLRQGDWNEQYF	TGTGCCAGCAGCTTAAGACAGGGGGATTGGAACGAGCAGTACTTC
.	.	TRBJ2-7	TRBV7-2	CASSLERSYEQYF	TGTGCCAGCAGCTTAGAACGGTCTTACGAGCAGTACTTC
TRBD2	.	TRBJ2-7	TRBV19	CARDRGSGRVYEQYF	TGTGCCAGAGATAGAGGGAGCGGGAGGGTTTACGAGCAGTACTTC